A selection of T cell receptor beta chains follows, all from one sample in a study of blood T cell repertoires in COVID-19. TCRdb's copy holds only in-frame clones and misses some; the assay was immunoSEQ multiplex PCR. The repertoire has a few hundred thousand clones, approximately 82% of them found once; the top ten carry 3% to 4.5%. Sequencing was performed on peripheral blood. The receptors here all came from a woman older than 75 with acute or convalescent COVID-19. The CDR3 runs from the conserved cysteine through the conserved F or W. A D gene is named only where the DNA matches it firmly. For some rows the clone size is stated as once, few or many, or as a class when expanded; others skip it.

clone_size: once
j_call: TRBJ2-1
d_call: TRBD2
v_call: TRBV7-9
cdr3_aa: CASSLVRGVYEQFF
cdr3_nt: TGTGCCAGCAGCTTGGTGCGGGGGGTGTATGAGCAGTTCTTC

clone_size: -
j_call: TRBJ1-2
d_call: TRBD1
v_call: TRBV9
cdr3_aa: CASSVGASGQGDSNGYTF
cdr3_nt: TGTGCCAGCAGCGTAGGGGCCAGTGGACAGGGGGATTCGAATGGCTACACCTTC

clone_size: -
j_call: TRBJ1-6
d_call: TRBD1
v_call: TRBV6-5
cdr3_aa: CASSYGTDYNSPLHF
cdr3_nt: TGTGCCAGCAGTTACGGGACAGACTATAATTCACCCCTCCACTTT

clone_size: -
j_call: TRBJ2-7
d_call: TRBD2
v_call: TRBV5-1
cdr3_aa: CARSGGGTGYEQYF
cdr3_nt: TGCGCCCGCAGCGGGGGGGGCACAGGATACGAGCAGTACTTC

clone_size: -
j_call: TRBJ1-2
d_call: -
v_call: TRBV7-8
cdr3_aa: CASSPGDGYTF
cdr3_nt: TGTGCCAGCAGCCCAGGGGATGGCTACACCTTC

clone_size: few
j_call: TRBJ2-3
d_call: TRBD1
v_call: TRBV24-1
cdr3_aa: CATREGDRDSDTQYF
cdr3_nt: TGTGCCACCAGGGAGGGGGACAGGGACTCAGATACGCAGTATTTT

clone_size: -
j_call: TRBJ2-3
d_call: -
v_call: TRBV15
cdr3_aa: CATRSLQVSTDTQYF
cdr3_nt: TGTGCCACCAGAAGCTTACAGGTTAGCACAGATACGCAGTATTTT

clone_size: once
j_call: TRBJ1-1
d_call: -
v_call: TRBV3-1/TRBV3-2
cdr3_aa: CASSQVPDSTEAFF
cdr3_nt: TGTGCCAGCAGCCAAGTCCCCGACAGCACTGAAGCTTTCTTT

clone_size: -
j_call: TRBJ2-2
d_call: -
v_call: TRBV2
cdr3_aa: CASSYTRGIGELFF
cdr3_nt: TGTGCCAGCAGTTATACCAGGGGTATAGGGGAGCTGTTTTTT

clone_size: -
j_call: TRBJ2-2
d_call: TRBD1
v_call: TRBV3-1/TRBV3-2
cdr3_aa: CASSHYRTGGTGELFF
cdr3_nt: TGTGCCAGCAGCCACTATAGGACAGGGGGGACCGGGGAGCTGTTTTTT

clone_size: -
j_call: TRBJ2-2
d_call: TRBD2
v_call: TRBV24-1
cdr3_aa: CATSDQGLAPSGELFF
cdr3_nt: TGTGCCACCAGTGACCAGGGACTAGCGCCTAGCGGGGAGCTGTTTTTT

clone_size: few
j_call: TRBJ1-1
d_call: TRBD1
v_call: TRBV15
cdr3_aa: CATSRDRSGGEGTEAFF
cdr3_nt: TGTGCCACCAGCAGAGATAGGTCAGGGGGCGAGGGCACTGAAGCTTTCTTT

clone_size: -
j_call: TRBJ2-7
d_call: -
v_call: TRBV29-1
cdr3_aa: CSVRERRTAYEQYF
cdr3_nt: TGCAGCGTTAGAGAACGGAGAACGGCCTACGAGCAGTACTTC

clone_size: -
j_call: TRBJ1-3
d_call: TRBD1
v_call: TRBV11-3
cdr3_aa: CASSLRPGQGLTGNTIYF
cdr3_nt: TGTGCCAGCAGCTTAAGACCGGGACAGGGGCTGACTGGAAACACCATATATTTT

clone_size: -
j_call: TRBJ1-5
d_call: -
v_call: TRBV5-1
cdr3_aa: CASSGTGRRGNQPQHF
cdr3_nt: TGCGCCAGCAGCGGTACAGGGCGGCGGGGCAATCAGCCCCAGCATTTT

clone_size: -
j_call: TRBJ1-1
d_call: TRBD1
v_call: TRBV7-9
cdr3_aa: CASSLTQGRQVGTEAFF
cdr3_nt: TGTGCCAGCAGCCTTACACAGGGGCGTCAGGTGGGGACTGAAGCTTTCTTT

clone_size: -
j_call: TRBJ2-5
d_call: -
v_call: TRBV11-2
cdr3_aa: CASSLSRVAEGETQYF
cdr3_nt: TGTGCCAGCAGCCTATCCAGGGTAGCGGAGGGGGAGACCCAGTACTTC

clone_size: -
j_call: TRBJ2-2
d_call: -
v_call: TRBV7-2
cdr3_aa: CASKPGTAGELFF
cdr3_nt: TGTGCCAGCAAACCCGGTACGGCCGGGGAGCTGTTTTTT

clone_size: -
j_call: TRBJ1-5
d_call: -
v_call: TRBV3-1/TRBV3-2
cdr3_aa: CASSQGGLGQPQHF
cdr3_nt: TGTGCCAGCAGCCAAGGGGGCTTGGGGCAGCCCCAGCATTTT

clone_size: -
j_call: TRBJ1-2
d_call: TRBD1
v_call: TRBV7-2
cdr3_aa: CASSRSLTGTGNGYTF
cdr3_nt: TGTGCCAGCAGCAGAAGCTTAACCGGGACAGGGAATGGCTACACCTTC

clone_size: few
j_call: TRBJ1-1
d_call: TRBD1
v_call: TRBV10-3
cdr3_aa: CAISAPGQPPRAFF
cdr3_nt: TGTGCCATCAGCGCACCGGGACAGCCACCTCGAGCTTTCTTT

clone_size: -
j_call: TRBJ2-1
d_call: TRBD1
v_call: TRBV29-1
cdr3_aa: CSVVGQGRHEQFF
cdr3_nt: TGCAGCGTTGTAGGACAGGGGCGGCATGAGCAGTTCTTC